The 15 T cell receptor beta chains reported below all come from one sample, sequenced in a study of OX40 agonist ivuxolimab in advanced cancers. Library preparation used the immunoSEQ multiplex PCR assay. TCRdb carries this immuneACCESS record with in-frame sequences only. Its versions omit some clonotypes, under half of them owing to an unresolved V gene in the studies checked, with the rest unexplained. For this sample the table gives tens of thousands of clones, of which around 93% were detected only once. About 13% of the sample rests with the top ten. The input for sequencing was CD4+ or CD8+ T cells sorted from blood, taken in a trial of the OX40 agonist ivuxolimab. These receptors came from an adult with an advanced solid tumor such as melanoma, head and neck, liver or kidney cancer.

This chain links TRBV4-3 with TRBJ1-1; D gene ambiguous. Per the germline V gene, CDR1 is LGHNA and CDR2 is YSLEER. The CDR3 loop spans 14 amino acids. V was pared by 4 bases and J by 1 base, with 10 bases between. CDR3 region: CASSLAGGNTEAFF. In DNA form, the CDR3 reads TGCGCCAGCAGCCTGGCAGGAGGGAACACTGAAGCTTTCTTT.

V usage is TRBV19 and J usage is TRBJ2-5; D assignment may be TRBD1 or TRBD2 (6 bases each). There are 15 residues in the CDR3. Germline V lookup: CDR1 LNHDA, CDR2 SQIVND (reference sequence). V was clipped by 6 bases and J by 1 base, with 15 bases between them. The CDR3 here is CASSPGALPQETQYF. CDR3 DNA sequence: TGTGCCAGTAGCCCGGGGGCGCTCCCCCAAGAGACCCAGTACTTC.

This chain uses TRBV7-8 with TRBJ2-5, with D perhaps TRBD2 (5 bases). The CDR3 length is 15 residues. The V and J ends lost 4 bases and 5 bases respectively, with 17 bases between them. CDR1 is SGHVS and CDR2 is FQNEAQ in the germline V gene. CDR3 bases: TGTGCCAGCAGCTCCATTCCGGGGATGGGCGAGACCCAGTACTTC. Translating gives CASSSIPGMGETQYF.

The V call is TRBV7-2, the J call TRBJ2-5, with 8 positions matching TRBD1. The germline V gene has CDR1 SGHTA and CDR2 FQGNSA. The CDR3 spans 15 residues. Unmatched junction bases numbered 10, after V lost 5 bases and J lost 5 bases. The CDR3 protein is CASSLGQGAVETQYF. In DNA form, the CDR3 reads TGTGCCAGCAGCCTAGGGCAGGGGGCGGTGGAGACCCAGTACTTC.

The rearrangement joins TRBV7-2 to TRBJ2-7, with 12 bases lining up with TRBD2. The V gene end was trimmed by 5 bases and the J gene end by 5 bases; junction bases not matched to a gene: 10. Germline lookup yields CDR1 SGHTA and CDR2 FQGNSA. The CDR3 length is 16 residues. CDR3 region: CASSPRTSGVADEQYF. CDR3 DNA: TGTGCCAGCAGCCCGCGGACTAGCGGGGTGGCGGACGAGCAGTACTTC.

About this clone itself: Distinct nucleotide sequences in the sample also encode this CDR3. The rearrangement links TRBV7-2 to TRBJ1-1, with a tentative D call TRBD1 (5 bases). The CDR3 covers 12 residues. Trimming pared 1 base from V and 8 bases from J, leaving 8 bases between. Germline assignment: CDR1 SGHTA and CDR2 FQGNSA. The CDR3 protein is CASSLGGPEAFF. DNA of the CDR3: TGTGCCAGCAGCTTAGGGGGACCCGAAGCTTTCTTT.

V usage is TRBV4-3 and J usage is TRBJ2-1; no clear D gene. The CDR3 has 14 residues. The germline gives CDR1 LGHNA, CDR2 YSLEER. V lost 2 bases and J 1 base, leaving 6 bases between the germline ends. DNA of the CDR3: TGCGCCAGCAGCCAACCCGCTTCCTACAATGAGCAGTTCTTC. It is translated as CASSQPASYNEQFF.

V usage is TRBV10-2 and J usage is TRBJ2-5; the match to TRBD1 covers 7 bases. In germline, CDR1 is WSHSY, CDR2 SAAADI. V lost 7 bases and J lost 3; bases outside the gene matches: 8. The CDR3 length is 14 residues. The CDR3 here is CASNPTGNEETQYF. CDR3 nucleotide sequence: TGCGCCAGCAACCCGACAGGGAACGAAGAGACCCAGTACTTC.

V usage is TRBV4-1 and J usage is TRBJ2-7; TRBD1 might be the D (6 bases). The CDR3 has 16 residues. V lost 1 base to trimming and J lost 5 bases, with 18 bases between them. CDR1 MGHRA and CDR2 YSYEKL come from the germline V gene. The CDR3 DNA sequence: TGCGCCAGCAGCCAAGGAGGACAGCCCCCCCGGGACGAGCAGTACTTC. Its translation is CASSQGGQPPRDEQYF.

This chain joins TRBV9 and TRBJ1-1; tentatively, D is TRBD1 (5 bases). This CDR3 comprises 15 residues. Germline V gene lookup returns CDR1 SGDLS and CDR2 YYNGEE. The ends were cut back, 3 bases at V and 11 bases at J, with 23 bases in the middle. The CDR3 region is CASSAFSLQEKEAFF. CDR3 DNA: TGTGCCAGCAGCGCCTTCAGTCTACAGGAAAAGGAGGCTTTCTTT.

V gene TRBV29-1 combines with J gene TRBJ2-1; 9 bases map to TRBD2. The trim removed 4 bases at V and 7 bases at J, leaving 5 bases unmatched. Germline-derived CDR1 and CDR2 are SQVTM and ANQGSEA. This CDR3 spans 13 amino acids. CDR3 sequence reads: CSVGGLATNEQFF. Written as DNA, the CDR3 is TGCAGCGTTGGGGGACTAGCTACGAATGAGCAGTTCTTC.

The CDR3 reads CASSGGFEQYF. The CDR3 DNA reads TGTGCCAGCAGCGGGGGTTTTGAGCAGTACTTC. The chain employs TRBV9 and TRBJ2-7; D remains ambiguous. CDR1 and CDR2 (germline): SGDLS, YYNGEE. This CDR3 spans 11 amino acids. Trimming cost V 3 bases and J 7 bases, with 8 bases left between them.

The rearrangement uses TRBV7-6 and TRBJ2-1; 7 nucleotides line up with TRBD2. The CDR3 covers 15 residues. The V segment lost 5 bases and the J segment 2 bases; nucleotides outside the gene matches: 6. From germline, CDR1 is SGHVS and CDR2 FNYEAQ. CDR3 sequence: CASSPERGAYNEQFF. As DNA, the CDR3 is TGTGCCAGCAGCCCCGAGCGGGGCGCCTACAATGAGCAGTTCTTC.

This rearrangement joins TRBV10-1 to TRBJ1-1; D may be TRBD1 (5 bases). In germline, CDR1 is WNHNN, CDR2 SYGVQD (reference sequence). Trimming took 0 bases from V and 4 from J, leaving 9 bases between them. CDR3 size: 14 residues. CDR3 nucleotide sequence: TGCGCCAGCAGTGAGTCCAGGGTGAGCACTGAAGCTTTCTTT. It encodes CASSESRVSTEAFF.

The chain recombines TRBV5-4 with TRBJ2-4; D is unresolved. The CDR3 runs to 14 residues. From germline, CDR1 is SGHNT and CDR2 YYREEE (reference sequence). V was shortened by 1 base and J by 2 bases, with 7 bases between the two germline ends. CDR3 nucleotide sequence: TGTGCCAGCAGCTTGTCGGGTTCCAAAAACATTCAGTACTTC. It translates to CASSLSGSKNIQYF.